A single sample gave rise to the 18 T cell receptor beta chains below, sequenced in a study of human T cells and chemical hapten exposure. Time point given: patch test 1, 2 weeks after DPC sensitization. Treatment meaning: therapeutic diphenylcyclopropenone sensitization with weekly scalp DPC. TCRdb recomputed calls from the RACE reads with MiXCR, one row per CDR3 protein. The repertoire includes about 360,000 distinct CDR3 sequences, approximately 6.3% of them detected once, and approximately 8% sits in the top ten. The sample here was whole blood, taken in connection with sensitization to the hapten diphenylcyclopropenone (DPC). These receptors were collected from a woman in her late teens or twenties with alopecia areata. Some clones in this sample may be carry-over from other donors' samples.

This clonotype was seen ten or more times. This CDR3 is CASSFGRAYEQYF. Written as DNA, the CDR3 is TGTGCCAGCAGTTTCGGCAGGGCCTACGAGCAGTACTTC. V is TRBV12-3 or TRBV12-4 and J is TRBJ2-7, with D possibly matching TRBD1 (5 bases). Trimming took off 3 bases at V and 2 bases at J, with 8 bases between the two ends. The CDR3 totals 13 residues.

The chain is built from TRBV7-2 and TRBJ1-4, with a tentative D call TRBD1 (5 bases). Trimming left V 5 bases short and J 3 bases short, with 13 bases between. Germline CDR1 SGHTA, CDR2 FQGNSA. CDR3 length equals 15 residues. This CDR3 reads CASSQSGTSNEKLFF. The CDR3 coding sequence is TGTGCCAGCAGCCAGTCCGGGACCTCTAATGAAAAACTGTTTTTT.

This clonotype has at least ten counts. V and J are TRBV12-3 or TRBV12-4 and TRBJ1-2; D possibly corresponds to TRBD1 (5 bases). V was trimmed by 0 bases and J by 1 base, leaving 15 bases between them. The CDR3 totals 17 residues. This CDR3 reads CASSLAGATNLNYGYTF. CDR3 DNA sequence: TGTGCCAGCAGTTTAGCAGGGGCCACCAACCTTAACTATGGCTACACCTTC.

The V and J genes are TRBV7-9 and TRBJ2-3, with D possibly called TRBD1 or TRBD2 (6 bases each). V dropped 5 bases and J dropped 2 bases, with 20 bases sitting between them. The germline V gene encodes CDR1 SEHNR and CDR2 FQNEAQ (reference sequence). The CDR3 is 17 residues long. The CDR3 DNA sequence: TGTGCCAGCAGCCCTCCCCGTGGGGGGCGGAACACAGATACGCAGTATTTT. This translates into CASSPPRGGRNTDTQYF.

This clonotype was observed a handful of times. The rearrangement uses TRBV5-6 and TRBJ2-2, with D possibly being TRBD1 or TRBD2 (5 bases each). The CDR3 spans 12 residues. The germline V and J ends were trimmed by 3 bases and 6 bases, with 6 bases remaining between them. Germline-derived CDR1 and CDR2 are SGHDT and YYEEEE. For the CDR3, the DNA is TGTGCCAGCAGCTGGGACGCCGGGGAGCTGTTTTTT. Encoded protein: CASSWDAGELFF.

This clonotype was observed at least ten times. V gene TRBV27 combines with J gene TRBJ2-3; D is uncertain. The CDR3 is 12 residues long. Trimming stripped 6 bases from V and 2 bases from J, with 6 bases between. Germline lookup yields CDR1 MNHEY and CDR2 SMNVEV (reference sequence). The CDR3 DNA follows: TGTGCCAGCAGGGCTTACACAGATACGCAGTATTTT. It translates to CASRAYTDTQYF.

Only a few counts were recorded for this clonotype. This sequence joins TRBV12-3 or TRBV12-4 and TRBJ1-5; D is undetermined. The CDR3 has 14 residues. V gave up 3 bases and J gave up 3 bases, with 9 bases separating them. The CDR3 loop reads CASSLPGLNQPQHF. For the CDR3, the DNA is TGTGCCAGCAGTTTGCCCGGGCTCAATCAGCCCCAGCATTTT.

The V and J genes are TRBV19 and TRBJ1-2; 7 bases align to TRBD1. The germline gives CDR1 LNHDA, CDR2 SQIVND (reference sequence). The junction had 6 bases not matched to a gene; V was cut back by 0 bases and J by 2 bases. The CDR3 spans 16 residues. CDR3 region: CASSIDPGQANYGYTF. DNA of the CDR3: TGTGCCAGTAGTATAGATCCTGGACAGGCCAACTATGGCTACACCTTC.

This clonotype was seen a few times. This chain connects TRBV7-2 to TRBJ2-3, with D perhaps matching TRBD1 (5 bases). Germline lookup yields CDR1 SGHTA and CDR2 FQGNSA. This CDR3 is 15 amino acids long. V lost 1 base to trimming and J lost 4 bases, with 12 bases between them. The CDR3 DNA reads TGTGCCAGCAGCTTAGGAGTAGGGGTAGCAGATACGCAGTATTTT. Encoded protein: CASSLGVGVADTQYF.

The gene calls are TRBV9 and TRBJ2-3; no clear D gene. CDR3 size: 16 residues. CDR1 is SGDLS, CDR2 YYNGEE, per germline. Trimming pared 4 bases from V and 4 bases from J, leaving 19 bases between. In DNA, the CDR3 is TGTGCCAGCAGCCTTACTGTAGGAGATCGGGCAGATACGCAGTATTTT. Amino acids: CASSLTVGDRADTQYF. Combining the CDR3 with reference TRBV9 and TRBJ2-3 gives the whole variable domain DSGVTQTPKHLITATGQRVTLRCSPRSGDLSVYWYQQSLDQGLQFLIQYYNGEERAKGNILERFSAQQFPDLHSELNLSSLELGDSALYFCASSLTVGDRADTQYFGPGTRLTVL.

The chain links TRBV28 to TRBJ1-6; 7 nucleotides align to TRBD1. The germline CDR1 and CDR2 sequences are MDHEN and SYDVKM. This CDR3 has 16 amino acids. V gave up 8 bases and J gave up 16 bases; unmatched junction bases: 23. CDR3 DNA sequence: TGTGCCAGCCTCCGAAGGGGGCGGCGACACCAATCGCCTCTCCACTTT. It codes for CASLRRGRRHQSPLHF.

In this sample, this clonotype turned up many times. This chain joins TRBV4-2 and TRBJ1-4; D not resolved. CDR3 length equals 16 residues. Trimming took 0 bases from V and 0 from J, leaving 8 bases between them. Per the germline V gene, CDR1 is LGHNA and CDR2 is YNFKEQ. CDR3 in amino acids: CASSQDYQATNEKLFF. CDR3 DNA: TGTGCCAGCAGCCAAGATTATCAGGCAACTAATGAAAAACTGTTTTTT.

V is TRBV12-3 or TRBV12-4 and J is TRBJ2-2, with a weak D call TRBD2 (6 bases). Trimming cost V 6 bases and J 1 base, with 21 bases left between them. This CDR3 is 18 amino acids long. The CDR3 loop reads CASSPWDWKRMNTGELFF. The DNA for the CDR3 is TGTGCCAGCAGCCCGTGGGACTGGAAGAGGATGAACACCGGGGAGCTGTTTTTT.

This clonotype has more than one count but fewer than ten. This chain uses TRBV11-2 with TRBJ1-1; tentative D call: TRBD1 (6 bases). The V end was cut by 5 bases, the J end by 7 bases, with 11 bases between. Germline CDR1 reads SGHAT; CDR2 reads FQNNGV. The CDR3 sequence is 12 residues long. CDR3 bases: TGTGCCAGCAGCAAGGACAGAATTGAAGCTTTCTTT. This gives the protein CASSKDRIEAFF.

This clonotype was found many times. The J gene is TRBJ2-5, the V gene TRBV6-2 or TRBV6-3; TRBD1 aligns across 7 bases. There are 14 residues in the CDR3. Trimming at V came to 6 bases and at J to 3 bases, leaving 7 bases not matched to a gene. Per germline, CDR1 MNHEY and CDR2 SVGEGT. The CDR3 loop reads CASSPGTEKETQYF. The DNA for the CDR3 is TGTGCCAGCAGCCCCGGGACAGAAAAAGAGACCCAGTACTTC.

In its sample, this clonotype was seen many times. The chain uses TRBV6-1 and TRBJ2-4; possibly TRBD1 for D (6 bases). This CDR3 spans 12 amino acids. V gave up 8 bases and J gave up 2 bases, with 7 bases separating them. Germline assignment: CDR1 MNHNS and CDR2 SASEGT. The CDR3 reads CASGQTKNIQYF. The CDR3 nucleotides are TGTGCCAGCGGACAGACCAAAAACATTCAGTACTTC.

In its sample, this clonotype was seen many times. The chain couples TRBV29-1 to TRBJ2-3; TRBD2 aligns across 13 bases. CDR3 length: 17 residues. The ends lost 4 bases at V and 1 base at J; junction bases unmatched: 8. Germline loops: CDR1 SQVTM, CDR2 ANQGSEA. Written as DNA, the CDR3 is TGCAGCGTTGTGACTAGCGGGGGGCCGGGTGGCACAGATACGCAGTATTTT. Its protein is CSVVTSGGPGGTDTQYF.

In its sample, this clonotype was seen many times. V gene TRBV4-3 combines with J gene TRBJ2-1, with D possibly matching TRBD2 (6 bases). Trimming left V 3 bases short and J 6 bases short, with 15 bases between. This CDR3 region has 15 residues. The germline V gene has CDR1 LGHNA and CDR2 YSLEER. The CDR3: CASSQGLQPINEQFF. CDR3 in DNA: TGCGCCAGCAGCCAGGGACTCCAGCCCATCAATGAGCAGTTCTTC.